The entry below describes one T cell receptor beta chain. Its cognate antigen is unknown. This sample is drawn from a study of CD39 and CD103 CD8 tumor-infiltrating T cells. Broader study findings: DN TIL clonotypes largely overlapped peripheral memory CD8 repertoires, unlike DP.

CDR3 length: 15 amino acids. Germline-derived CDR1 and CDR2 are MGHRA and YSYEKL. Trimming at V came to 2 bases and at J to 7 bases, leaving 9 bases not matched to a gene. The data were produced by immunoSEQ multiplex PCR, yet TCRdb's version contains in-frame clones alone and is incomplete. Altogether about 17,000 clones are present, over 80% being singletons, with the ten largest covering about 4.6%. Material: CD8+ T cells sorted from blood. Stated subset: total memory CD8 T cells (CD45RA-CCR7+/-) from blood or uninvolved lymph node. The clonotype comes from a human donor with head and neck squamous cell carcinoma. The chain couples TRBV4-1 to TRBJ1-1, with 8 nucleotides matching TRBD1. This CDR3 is CASSQLDRANDEAFF. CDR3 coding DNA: TGCGCCAGCAGCCAATTGGACAGGGCGAACGATGAAGCTTTCTTT.